The rows below give T cell receptor beta chains drawn from one sample of a study of T cell responses to AZD1222 COVID-19 vaccine. The repertoire was sequenced with immunoSEQ multiplex PCR; TCRdb's copy has only in-frame clones and lacks some. The data show some 130,000 clones, approximately 80% seen once. The source was peripheral blood, collected on day 0 of AZD1222 vaccination. These receptors were collected from an adult in good health. Each CDR3 is given with its conserved first and last residue. The order of the fields is J gene, V gene, D gene, clone size, CDR3 DNA, CDR3 protein. The D gene is left open where the match is weak. Size is stated for part of the rows, as once, few or many counts, or as a class when the clone is expanded.

TRBJ2-1 | TRBV28 | TRBD2 | - | TGTGCCAGCAGTAGGACTAGCGGATACAATGAGCAGTTCTTC | CASSRTSGYNEQFF
TRBJ1-2 | TRBV6-5 | TRBD1 | - | TGTGCCAGCAGTTACCGACAGGGACCCTATGGCTACACCTTC | CASSYRQGPYGYTF
TRBJ2-1 | TRBV2 | TRBD2 | - | TGTGCCAGCAGTCCGACTAGCGGGGGGGCCGTCGAGCAGTTCTTC | CASSPTSGGAVEQFF
TRBJ2-7 | TRBV2 | - | few | TGTGCCAGCAGTGATGTCAGCGTGAGCTCCTACGAGCAGTACTTC | CASSDVSVSSYEQYF
TRBJ1-4 | TRBV5-1 | - | - | TGCGCCAGCAGCTTGGGACCTCAGCGGGGTAATGAAAAACTGTTTTTT | CASSLGPQRGNEKLFF
TRBJ1-5 | TRBV6-1 | - | - | TGTGCCAGCAGTGAAGCGCGGGACGGAGGAATCAATCAGCCCCAGCATTTT | CASSEARDGGINQPQHF
TRBJ1-5 | TRBV28 | - | - | TGTGCCAGCAGTTATACAGGTTCCAATCAGCCCCAGCATTTT | CASSYTGSNQPQHF
TRBJ1-5 | TRBV6-7 | - | - | TGTGCCAGCAGTTACCCCCGAGTACTGGGGCCCCCTCCGGGCAATCAGCCCCAGCATTTT | CASSYPRVLGPPPGNQPQHF
TRBJ1-3 | TRBV5-8 | - | - | TGTGCCAGCAGCTTTACCAGTGTCTCTGGAAACACCATATATTTT | CASSFTSVSGNTIYF
TRBJ1-4 | TRBV9 | TRBD1 | - | TGTGCCAGCAGCGCTAACACCGGGACAGAAAAGAATGAAAAACTGTTTTTT | CASSANTGTEKNEKLFF
TRBJ2-7 | TRBV6-5 | TRBD1 | - | TGTGCCAGCCGGACAGGGGGCTACGAGCAGTACTTC | CASRTGGYEQYF
TRBJ2-7 | TRBV6-5 | TRBD2 | - | TGTGCCAGCGGGGATAGCGGGGGCTACGAGCAGTACTTC | CASGDSGGYEQYF
TRBJ1-2 | TRBV5-4 | - | few | TGTGCCAGCAGCCCCACAGCTAACTATGGCTACACCTTC | CASSPTANYGYTF
TRBJ1-2 | TRBV5-1 | TRBD1 | - | TGCGCCAGCAGCCCTGGTGGGACAGTAATCTATGGCTACACCTTC | CASSPGGTVIYGYTF
TRBJ2-1 | TRBV2 | TRBD2 | - | TGTGCCAGCAGTGATAGCGGGACCTTCTCCTCCAATGAGCAGTTCTTC | CASSDSGTFSSNEQFF
TRBJ1-1 | TRBV19 | TRBD1 | - | TGTGCCAGTAGTCGGGACAGGGACACTGAAGCTTTCTTT | CASSRDRDTEAFF
TRBJ1-1 | TRBV6-5 | TRBD1 | - | TGTGCCAGCAGTTCGGACAGGGGGCTCACTGAAGCTTTCTTT | CASSSDRGLTEAFF
TRBJ2-4 | TRBV7-2 | - | once | TGTGCCAGCAGCTTAAGGATAGACAGTTCGAACATTCAGTACTTC | CASSLRIDSSNIQYF
TRBJ2-1 | TRBV30 | - | - | TGTGCCTGGGTCCCCTCGGACAGTGAGGATTACAATGAGCAGTTCTTC | CAWVPSDSEDYNEQFF
TRBJ2-1 | TRBV7-3 | - | - | TGTGCCAGCAGCCCCCAGAGAGGTGAGCAGTTCTTC | CASSPQRGEQFF
TRBJ2-3 | TRBV7-8 | - | - | TGTGCCAGCAGCTTAGAGGAGGTCCGGGCAGATACGCAGTATTTT | CASSLEEVRADTQYF
TRBJ2-7 | TRBV13 | - | - | TGTGCCAGCAGCCCGGGACACAGACTATCCGAGCAGTACTTC | CASSPGHRLSEQYF
TRBJ2-5 | TRBV5-6 | - | - | TGTGCCAGCAGCTTGCGACCCACCCAAGAGACCCAGTACTTC | CASSLRPTQETQYF
TRBJ1-1 | TRBV28 | - | - | TGTGCCAGCAGTTTCGGCGGGTCAGGGTGGCGAGGGTCCACTGAAGCTTTCTTT | CASSFGGSGWRGSTEAFF
TRBJ2-7 | TRBV28 | TRBD1 | - | TGTGCCAGCAGTCGCATAGGGACAGTCTACGAGCAGTACTTC | CASSRIGTVYEQYF
TRBJ1-1 | TRBV6-2/TRBV6-3 | - | - | TGTGCCAGCAGTTACTCGAATGCGGGGTTTGGAGCGAACACTGAAGCTTTCTTT | CASSYSNAGFGANTEAFF
TRBJ1-5 | TRBV3-1/TRBV3-2 | - | - | TGTGCCAGCAGCCCCACCCCGGTTATCGGCGGTCAGCCCCAGCATTTT | CASSPTPVIGGQPQHF
TRBJ2-7 | TRBV5-4 | - | - | TGTGCCAGCAGCTTCATGGGGAACTACGAGCAGTACTTC | CASSFMGNYEQYF
TRBJ2-3 | TRBV29-1 | - | - | TGCAGCGTTGAAGTTGGGACAGATACGCAGTATTTT | CSVEVGTDTQYF
TRBJ2-3 | TRBV10-3 | TRBD2 | - | TGTGCCATCAGTGATCCGGGGGGTGGGGCAGATACGCAGTATTTT | CAISDPGGGADTQYF
TRBJ2-7 | TRBV7-2 | - | - | TGTGCCAGCCGCCTTACTCTTAGCTCCTACGAGCAGTACTTC | CASRLTLSSYEQYF
TRBJ1-5 | TRBV18 | TRBD1 | few | TGTGCCAGCTCAACTTCACAGGGGGTAAACAATCAGCCCCAGCATTTT | CASSTSQGVNNQPQHF
TRBJ2-7 | TRBV29-1 | TRBD2 | - | TGCAGCGTTAGTCTACTAGCGGGGGAAAACGAGCAGTACTTC | CSVSLLAGENEQYF
TRBJ2-3 | TRBV9 | - | few | TGTGCCAGCAGCGTAGCTTCAGATACGCAGTATTTT | CASSVASDTQYF
TRBJ1-4 | TRBV2 | TRBD1 | - | TGTGCCAGCAGCGCCAGGGGGCAGAGATCTGGAAAACTGTTTTTT | CASSARGQRSGKLFF
TRBJ2-7 | TRBV29-1 | - | - | TGCAGCGTTGGAATCCCACGCGAGCAGTACTTC | CSVGIPREQYF
TRBJ2-1 | TRBV29-1 | TRBD2 | - | TGCAGCGTTGATAGGCTAGCGGGGGGGAGCTCCTACAATGAGCAGTTCTTC | CSVDRLAGGSSYNEQFF
TRBJ2-7 | TRBV7-2 | - | few | TGTGCCAGCAGGCAGACAGGGGAGGGCTACGAGCAGTACTTC | CASRQTGEGYEQYF
TRBJ1-1 | TRBV28 | - | - | TGTGCCAGCGGAAAGTTGAACACTGAAGCTTTCTTT | CASGKLNTEAFF
TRBJ1-5 | TRBV2 | - | - | TGTGCCAGCAAGTGGGAGGGCAATCAGCCCCAGCATTTT | CASKWEGNQPQHF
TRBJ2-2 | TRBV5-4 | TRBD1 | few | TGTGCCAGCAGCTTGCCGGGACAGAGCACCGGGGAGCTGTTTTTT | CASSLPGQSTGELFF
TRBJ1-1 | TRBV27 | - | - | TGTGCCAGCAGTCCTAACATTGGGACTGAAGCTTTCTTT | CASSPNIGTEAFF
TRBJ2-2 | TRBV18 | TRBD1 | - | TGTGCCAGCTCACCCAAGGGACAGGAGACCGGGGAGCTGTTTTTT | CASSPKGQETGELFF
TRBJ2-2 | TRBV25-1 | - | - | TGTGCCAGCAGCAACACCGGGGAGCTGTTTTTT | CASSNTGELFF
TRBJ2-7 | TRBV28 | - | once | TGTGCCAGCACCCAGGGTTCCGAGCAGTACTTC | CASTQGSEQYF
TRBJ2-7 | TRBV11-3 | - | - | TGTGCCAGCAGCTTACGCGGCAGTGAGCAGTACTTC | CASSLRGSEQYF
TRBJ1-5 | TRBV2 | - | - | TGTGCCAGCACCTGGCGGGTCCCCGGGGAGCCCCAGCATTTT | CASTWRVPGEPQHF
TRBJ1-5 | TRBV28 | TRBD1 | - | TGTGCCAGCACGGGACAGAGATATCAGCCCCAGCATTTT | CASTGQRYQPQHF